This T cell receptor beta chain was documented in a study of T cells in Graves' hyperthyroidism and ophthalmopathy. Study summary: Peripheral blood samples were taken at initial diagnosis, prior to any treatment.

TCR beta CDR3 region amplification was performed from RNA transcripts. During a first-round RT-PCR of the TCR CDR3, the HTBI primer set was used. TCRdb processed the multiplex PCR reads anew with MiXCR; each CDR3 protein has one entry. This repertoire shows about 560,000 distinct CDR3 sequences, roughly 17% found once; its top ten account for around 19%. Hyperthyroidism in the patients, aged 18 to 65, was newly diagnosed and under 2 months in duration. This clonotype was detected many times. The sample taken for sequencing was blood. The receptor was isolated from a woman under 30 with Graves' hyperthyroidism.

The CDR3 sequence is CASSDSQRNEQFF. CDR3 sequence (DNA): TGTGCCAGCAGTGACTCACAAAGGAATGAGCAGTTCTTC. The rearrangement joins TRBV6-4 to TRBJ2-1; D gene uncertain. CDR1 is MRHNA and CDR2 is SNTAGT in the germline V gene. Trimming stripped 0 bases from V and 7 bases from J, with 7 bases between. This CDR3 is 13 amino acids long.